This entry is about one T cell receptor beta chain. The DNA is left out, because the CDR3 cannot be placed on it with certainty; the CDR3 is given as TCRdb lists it. The sample belongs to a study of blood T cell repertoires in COVID-19. Original handling: Amplification with reference gene primers provided the estimates of nucleated cell counts. Sequencing was performed with immunoSEQ multiplex PCR; in TCRdb, only in-frame clones are kept and a portion is missing. V, J and clone size derive from that table, while D and trimming were established from the DNA sequence. The sample shows around 430,000 clones, around 87% of them seen only once. Enrollees, about 18 to 89 years old, lived in 24 US areas. Symptom resolution, clearance, or two negative PCRs marked donors in Cohort 3 as recovered. The TCR comes from a woman aged 45-65 years who had recovered from COVID-19. The specimen was PBMCs or T cells enriched from blood (not recorded which).

This chain's CDR3 is CASNFGEDTEAFF. V is TRBV5-1 and J is TRBJ1-1. The CDR3 region is 13 residues in length, termini included. Germline V gene data show CDR1 as SGHRS and CDR2 as YFSETQ.